This record concerns one T cell receptor (beta chain) sequence. The germline gene is not matched at one end of the junction; a read error may be the cause. Next came a second PCR, run for roughly 6 to 11 cycles, which used a sample-barcoded 5' primer along with a J-beta primer mix. TCRdb redid the calling of the 5' RACE reads with MiXCR, one entry per CDR3 protein. The table has about 840,000 distinct CDR3 sequences, 25% to 35% seen once. This specimen comes from a study of blood T cells in healthy people across ages. The CDR3 is 17 amino acids. From germline, CDR1 is LGHNA and CDR2 YSLEER. The sample was also linked to a second study, of T cells of mothers and their children.

Sequenced: blood. The chain couples TRBV4-3 to TRBJ2-1; 8 nucleotides align to TRBD2. The clonotype originates from a woman aged 40 to 49 in good health. DNA of the CDR3: TGCACCAGCAGCCCACATAGTGGCGGGGGGTCCTACAATGAGCAGTTCTTC. Amino acids: CTSSPHSGGGSYNEQFF.